The rows below give T cell receptor beta chains drawn from one sample of a study of human T cells and chemical hapten exposure. TCRdb independently ran MiXCR on the RACE reads; one entry per CDR3 protein. This sample has some 77,000 distinct CDR3 sequences, with 10% found just once. The input for sequencing was whole blood, taken in connection with sensitization to the hapten diphenylcyclopropenone (DPC). These receptors came from a woman aged 50 to 65 with alopecia areata. Some clones in this sample may be carry-over from other donors' samples. Both conserved end residues are part of each CDR3. D genes are given only for firm matches. Only part of the rows carry a size: once, few, many, or a class if the clone is expanded.

cdr3_length: 16; d_call: TRBD2; v_call: TRBV18; clone_size: few; j_call: TRBJ2-1; cdr3_nt: TGTGCCAGCTCCCCGACTAGCTCGAGACCCTACAATGAGCAGTTCTTC; cdr3_aa: CASSPTSSRPYNEQFF
cdr3_length: 13; d_call: TRBD2; v_call: TRBV18; clone_size: few; j_call: TRBJ2-1; cdr3_nt: TGTGCCAGCTCACCTTTACTAGCGCCCGAGCAGTTCTTC; cdr3_aa: CASSPLLAPEQFF
cdr3_length: 15; d_call: TRBD1; v_call: TRBV20-1; clone_size: -; j_call: TRBJ2-7; cdr3_nt: TGCAGTGCTGAGACCCCGGGACAGGGCCCCTACGAGCAGTACTTC; cdr3_aa: CSAETPGQGPYEQYF
cdr3_length: 24; d_call: -; v_call: TRBV3-1; clone_size: few; j_call: TRBJ2-6; cdr3_nt: TGTGCCAGCAGCCAAGGGCTGGGGTTACAGGGCCCCACACGACCTATCTCTGGGGCCAACGTCCTGACTTTC; cdr3_aa: CASSQGLGLQGPTRPISGANVLTF
cdr3_length: 15; d_call: -; v_call: TRBV9; clone_size: many; j_call: TRBJ1-1; cdr3_nt: TGTGCCAGCAGCGTAAGAGGACAGCAGAACACTGAAGCTTTCTTT; cdr3_aa: CASSVRGQQNTEAFF
cdr3_length: 11; d_call: -; v_call: TRBV10-2; clone_size: few; j_call: TRBJ2-3; cdr3_nt: TGCGCCAGCAGTGAACAGGATACGCAGTATTTT; cdr3_aa: CASSEQDTQYF
cdr3_length: 14; d_call: TRBD2; v_call: TRBV7-2; clone_size: few; j_call: TRBJ2-7; cdr3_nt: TGTGCCAGCAGCTTAAGGACTAGCGGTTACGAGCAGTACTTC; cdr3_aa: CASSLRTSGYEQYF
cdr3_length: 13; d_call: TRBD1; v_call: TRBV18; clone_size: many; j_call: TRBJ1-2; cdr3_nt: TGTGCCGGCTTCGGACAGGGGGCCTATGGCTACACCTTC; cdr3_aa: CAGFGQGAYGYTF
cdr3_length: 13; d_call: TRBD2; v_call: TRBV24-1; clone_size: -; j_call: TRBJ2-4; cdr3_nt: TGTGCCACCAGTGCGGGAGGCCAAAACATTCAGTACTTC; cdr3_aa: CATSAGGQNIQYF
cdr3_length: 13; d_call: -; v_call: TRBV6-2/TRBV6-3; clone_size: -; j_call: TRBJ2-7; cdr3_nt: TGTGCCATCCGCCAAGGCGAGCGGTACGAGCAGTACTTC; cdr3_aa: CAIRQGERYEQYF
cdr3_length: 14; d_call: TRBD2; v_call: TRBV11-2; clone_size: -; j_call: TRBJ2-7; cdr3_nt: TGTGCCAGCAGCCTATTAGCGGGAACCTACGAGCAGTACTTC; cdr3_aa: CASSLLAGTYEQYF
cdr3_length: 14; d_call: -; v_call: TRBV5-1; clone_size: many; j_call: TRBJ1-2; cdr3_nt: TGCGCCAGCAGCTTGGATGTAATTAACTATGGCTACACCTTC; cdr3_aa: CASSLDVINYGYTF
cdr3_length: 16; d_call: TRBD1; v_call: TRBV29-1; clone_size: few; j_call: TRBJ1-5; cdr3_nt: TGCAGCGTTGTTGTGACAGGGGTAGGGAGCAATCAGCCCCAGCATTTT; cdr3_aa: CSVVVTGVGSNQPQHF
cdr3_length: 14; d_call: -; v_call: TRBV6-1; clone_size: many; j_call: TRBJ1-5; cdr3_nt: TGTGCCAGCAGTGCGGACAGTAGCAATCAGCCCCAGCATTTT; cdr3_aa: CASSADSSNQPQHF
cdr3_length: 13; d_call: -; v_call: TRBV19; clone_size: -; j_call: TRBJ2-7; cdr3_nt: TGTGCCAGTATGGGGACACCCTCCTACGAGCAGTACTTC; cdr3_aa: CASMGTPSYEQYF
cdr3_length: 10; d_call: -; v_call: TRBV20-1; clone_size: few; j_call: TRBJ2-7; cdr3_nt: TGCAGTGCTAGAGGTAACGAGCAGTACTTC; cdr3_aa: CSARGNEQYF
cdr3_length: 14; d_call: -; v_call: TRBV28; clone_size: few; j_call: TRBJ2-1; cdr3_nt: TGTGCCAGCAGAGACAGTACTACCTACAATGAGCAGTTCTTC; cdr3_aa: CASRDSTTYNEQFF
cdr3_length: 18; d_call: -; v_call: TRBV7-2; clone_size: many; j_call: TRBJ2-7; cdr3_nt: TGTGCCAGCAGCTTGGGTTCTAGCCAAACCCGGAGGTCCTACGAGCAGTACTTC; cdr3_aa: CASSLGSSQTRRSYEQYF
cdr3_length: 19; d_call: TRBD2; v_call: TRBV4-2; clone_size: -; j_call: TRBJ2-3; cdr3_nt: TGTGCCAGCAGCCAAGATAGCCTAGCGGAAACCTCTAGCACAGATACGCAGTATTTT; cdr3_aa: CASSQDSLAETSSTDTQYF
cdr3_length: 19; d_call: -; v_call: TRBV6-2/TRBV6-3; clone_size: -; j_call: TRBJ1-6; cdr3_nt: TGTGCCAGCAGTCACGCTCTTAGAGACGGGAGCTCCTATAATTCACCCCTCCACTTT; cdr3_aa: CASSHALRDGSSYNSPLHF
cdr3_length: 14; d_call: TRBD1; v_call: TRBV27; clone_size: -; j_call: TRBJ2-7; cdr3_nt: TGTGCCAGCAGTCGGGGACAGATCACCTACGAGCAGTACTTC; cdr3_aa: CASSRGQITYEQYF
cdr3_length: 12; d_call: TRBD2; v_call: TRBV30; clone_size: few; j_call: TRBJ2-3; cdr3_nt: TGTGCCGGACAAGCGGGAGTGGATACGCAGTATTTT; cdr3_aa: CAGQAGVDTQYF
cdr3_length: 16; d_call: TRBD1; v_call: TRBV7-6; clone_size: -; j_call: TRBJ2-2; cdr3_nt: TGTGCCAGCAAGGTCGGGACGGGACAGGGCGGCGGGGAGCTGTTTTTT; cdr3_aa: CASKVGTGQGGGELFF
cdr3_length: 14; d_call: TRBD1; v_call: TRBV10-3; clone_size: few; j_call: TRBJ2-3; cdr3_nt: TGTGCCATCAGTGGGGGACAGGGACCAGATACGCAGTATTTT; cdr3_aa: CAISGGQGPDTQYF
cdr3_length: 13; d_call: -; v_call: TRBV28; clone_size: -; j_call: TRBJ2-1; cdr3_nt: TGTGCCAGCAGTTTTGACAGCTACAATGAGCAGTTCTTC; cdr3_aa: CASSFDSYNEQFF
cdr3_length: 14; d_call: -; v_call: TRBV29-1; clone_size: few; j_call: TRBJ2-1; cdr3_nt: TGCAGCGTTGACAGGGTAAGCTCCTACAATGAGCAGTTCTTC; cdr3_aa: CSVDRVSSYNEQFF
cdr3_length: 14; d_call: TRBD1; v_call: TRBV7-3; clone_size: many; j_call: TRBJ2-3; cdr3_nt: TGTGCCAGCAGCCCGACAGGGGCCACAGATACGCAGTATTTT; cdr3_aa: CASSPTGATDTQYF
cdr3_length: 13; d_call: -; v_call: TRBV29-1; clone_size: -; j_call: TRBJ2-3; cdr3_nt: TGCAGCGTTGAAGGGAGCTCCACAGATACGCAGTATTTT; cdr3_aa: CSVEGSSTDTQYF
cdr3_length: 15; d_call: TRBD1; v_call: TRBV28; clone_size: -; j_call: TRBJ1-5; cdr3_nt: TGTGCCAGCGTGACAGGGCGCCTTAGCAATCAGCCCCAGCATTTT; cdr3_aa: CASVTGRLSNQPQHF
cdr3_length: 12; d_call: -; v_call: TRBV28; clone_size: many; j_call: TRBJ1-1; cdr3_nt: TGTGCCAGCACACTCTCGAACACTGAAGCTTTCTTT; cdr3_aa: CASTLSNTEAFF
cdr3_length: 16; d_call: TRBD2; v_call: TRBV4-1; clone_size: -; j_call: TRBJ2-7; cdr3_nt: TGCGCCAGCAGCCAAGGAGATAGCGGGATCCCCTACGAGCAGTACTTC; cdr3_aa: CASSQGDSGIPYEQYF
cdr3_length: 12; d_call: -; v_call: TRBV29-1; clone_size: many; j_call: TRBJ2-5; cdr3_nt: TGCAGCGGAGGGGGGGCCTTCGAGACCCAGTACTTC; cdr3_aa: CSGGGAFETQYF
cdr3_length: 15; d_call: -; v_call: TRBV5-1; clone_size: -; j_call: TRBJ2-6; cdr3_nt: TGCGCCAGCAGCTTGGTGGAGTCCGGGGCCAACGTCCTGACTTTC; cdr3_aa: CASSLVESGANVLTF
cdr3_length: 16; d_call: TRBD1; v_call: TRBV24-1; clone_size: -; j_call: TRBJ2-3; cdr3_nt: TGTGCCACCAGTGAAGTAGGGGGCGGAAGCACAGATACGCAGTATTTT; cdr3_aa: CATSEVGGGSTDTQYF
cdr3_length: 15; d_call: TRBD1; v_call: TRBV3-1; clone_size: few; j_call: TRBJ1-2; cdr3_nt: TGTGCCAGCAGCCAAGGGCAGGGGGCTAACTATGGCTACACCTTC; cdr3_aa: CASSQGQGANYGYTF
cdr3_length: 12; d_call: -; v_call: TRBV30; clone_size: -; j_call: TRBJ2-3; cdr3_nt: TGTGCTTTAGCCCCTGGCACAGATACGCAGTATTTT; cdr3_aa: CALAPGTDTQYF
cdr3_length: 12; d_call: -; v_call: TRBV29-1; clone_size: many; j_call: TRBJ1-3; cdr3_nt: TGCAGCGTTGTAGGGACGGGAAACACCATATATTTT; cdr3_aa: CSVVGTGNTIYF
cdr3_length: 15; d_call: TRBD2; v_call: TRBV7-9; clone_size: few; j_call: TRBJ2-3; cdr3_nt: TGTGCCAGCGGATCTAGCGGGAGTGGAACAGATACGCAGTATTTT; cdr3_aa: CASGSSGSGTDTQYF
cdr3_length: 15; d_call: -; v_call: TRBV6-5; clone_size: few; j_call: TRBJ2-1; cdr3_nt: TGTGCTTCTGGTCCAAGCGGTACTTCCTACAATGAGCAGTTCTTC; cdr3_aa: CASGPSGTSYNEQFF
cdr3_length: 11; d_call: -; v_call: TRBV29-1; clone_size: -; j_call: TRBJ2-3; cdr3_nt: TGCAGCGTTGAAGTAGCGAGGACGCAGTATTTT; cdr3_aa: CSVEVARTQYF
cdr3_length: 12; d_call: -; v_call: TRBV7-2; clone_size: -; j_call: TRBJ2-1; cdr3_nt: TGTGCCAGCAGCTTAACCGGGCACGAGCAGTTCTTC; cdr3_aa: CASSLTGHEQFF
cdr3_length: 15; d_call: TRBD1; v_call: TRBV20-1; clone_size: -; j_call: TRBJ2-3; cdr3_nt: TGCAGTGCTAGAGATTACAGGGGGCGCGGAGATACGCAGTATTTT; cdr3_aa: CSARDYRGRGDTQYF
cdr3_length: 15; d_call: -; v_call: TRBV7-8; clone_size: -; j_call: TRBJ2-1; cdr3_nt: TGTGCCAGCAGCTTAACCGAGGGTGTCTACAATGAGCAGTTCTTC; cdr3_aa: CASSLTEGVYNEQFF
cdr3_length: 14; d_call: -; v_call: TRBV12-3/TRBV12-4; clone_size: many; j_call: TRBJ1-1; cdr3_nt: TGTGCCAGCAGCCCGGGACGGCAGAACACTGAAGCTTTCTTT; cdr3_aa: CASSPGRQNTEAFF
cdr3_length: 11; d_call: -; v_call: TRBV30; clone_size: -; j_call: TRBJ2-3; cdr3_nt: TGTGCCTGGAGTAGCGCAGATACGCAGTATTTT; cdr3_aa: CAWSSADTQYF
cdr3_length: 13; d_call: -; v_call: TRBV7-9; clone_size: -; j_call: TRBJ2-5; cdr3_nt: TGTGCCAGCAGCCCACCGACGTTGAAGACCCAGTACTTC; cdr3_aa: CASSPPTLKTQYF
cdr3_length: 15; d_call: TRBD1; v_call: TRBV18; clone_size: few; j_call: TRBJ1-6; cdr3_nt: TGTGCCAGCTCACCAGTCAGGGGGCCCAGTTCACCCCTCCACTTT; cdr3_aa: CASSPVRGPSSPLHF
cdr3_length: 20; d_call: -; v_call: TRBV6-5; clone_size: many; j_call: TRBJ2-3; cdr3_nt: TGTGCCAGCAGTTACTCCGACAGGAGATTTTCCCAACTACCCACAGATACGCAGTATTTT; cdr3_aa: CASSYSDRRFSQLPTDTQYF
cdr3_length: 16; d_call: -; v_call: TRBV27; clone_size: -; j_call: TRBJ2-1; cdr3_nt: TGTGCCAGCACTACTAGGGCTGGAAGCTCCTACAATGAGCAGTTCTTC; cdr3_aa: CASTTRAGSSYNEQFF
cdr3_length: 16; d_call: TRBD2; v_call: TRBV7-2; clone_size: -; j_call: TRBJ2-7; cdr3_nt: TGTGCCAGCAGCTTAGCGCTACAGTCTAGCGGCTACGAGCAGTACTTC; cdr3_aa: CASSLALQSSGYEQYF
cdr3_length: 14; d_call: -; v_call: TRBV11-1; clone_size: many; j_call: TRBJ2-4; cdr3_nt: TGTGCCAGCAGCCCTTACCTAGCCAAAAACATTCAGTACTTC; cdr3_aa: CASSPYLAKNIQYF
cdr3_length: 16; d_call: TRBD1; v_call: TRBV12-3/TRBV12-4; clone_size: few; j_call: TRBJ2-1; cdr3_nt: TGTGCCAGCAGTTTACGGCAGACAGGGGGTGGGAATGAGCAGTTCTTC; cdr3_aa: CASSLRQTGGGNEQFF
cdr3_length: 14; d_call: TRBD2; v_call: TRBV11-2; clone_size: -; j_call: TRBJ2-5; cdr3_nt: TGTGCCAGCAGCCCCCGGACTAGCGGAGAGACCCAGTACTTC; cdr3_aa: CASSPRTSGETQYF
cdr3_length: 15; d_call: -; v_call: TRBV11-2; clone_size: -; j_call: TRBJ2-1; cdr3_nt: TGTGCCAGCAGCTCCGGCGTAGTAGAATTCAATGAGCAGTTCTTC; cdr3_aa: CASSSGVVEFNEQFF
cdr3_length: 14; d_call: TRBD1; v_call: TRBV3-1; clone_size: few; j_call: TRBJ2-7; cdr3_nt: TGTGCCAGCAGGCAACAGGGGTCGAACTACGAGCAGTACTTC; cdr3_aa: CASRQQGSNYEQYF
cdr3_length: 15; d_call: TRBD2; v_call: TRBV29-1; clone_size: many; j_call: TRBJ2-3; cdr3_nt: TGCAGCGTTGAAACCGGGACTAGGGGGGCAGATACGCAGTATTTT; cdr3_aa: CSVETGTRGADTQYF
cdr3_length: 13; d_call: -; v_call: TRBV19; clone_size: many; j_call: TRBJ2-7; cdr3_nt: TGTGCCAGTAGTATCCGGGGTCCCTACGAGCAGTACTTC; cdr3_aa: CASSIRGPYEQYF